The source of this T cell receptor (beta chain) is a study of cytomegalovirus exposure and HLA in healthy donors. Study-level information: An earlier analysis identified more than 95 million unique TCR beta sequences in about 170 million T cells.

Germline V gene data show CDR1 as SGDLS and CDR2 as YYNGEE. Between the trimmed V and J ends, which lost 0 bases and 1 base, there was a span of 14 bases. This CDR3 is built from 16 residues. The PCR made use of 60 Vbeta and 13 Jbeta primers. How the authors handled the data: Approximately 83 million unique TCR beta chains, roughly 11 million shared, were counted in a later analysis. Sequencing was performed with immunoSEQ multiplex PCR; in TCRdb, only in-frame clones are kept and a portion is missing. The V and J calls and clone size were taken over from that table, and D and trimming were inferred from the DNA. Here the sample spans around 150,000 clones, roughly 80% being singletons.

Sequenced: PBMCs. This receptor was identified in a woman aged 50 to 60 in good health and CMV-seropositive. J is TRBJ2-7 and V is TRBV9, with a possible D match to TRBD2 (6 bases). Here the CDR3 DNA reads TGTGCCAGCAGCGTAGGGGCTAGCGTGGTTTCCTACGAGCAGTACTTC. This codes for CASSVGASVVSYEQYF.